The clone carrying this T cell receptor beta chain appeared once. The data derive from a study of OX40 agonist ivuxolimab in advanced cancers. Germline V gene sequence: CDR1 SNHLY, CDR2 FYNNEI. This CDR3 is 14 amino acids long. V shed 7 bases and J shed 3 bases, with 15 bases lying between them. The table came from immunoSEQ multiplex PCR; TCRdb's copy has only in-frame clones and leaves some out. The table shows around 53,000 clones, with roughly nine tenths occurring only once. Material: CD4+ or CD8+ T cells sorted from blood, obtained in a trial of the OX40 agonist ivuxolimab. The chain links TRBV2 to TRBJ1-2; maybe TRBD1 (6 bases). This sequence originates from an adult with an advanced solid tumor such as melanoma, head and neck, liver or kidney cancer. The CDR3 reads CASTRGGDYYGYTF. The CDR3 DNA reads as TGTGCCAGCACAAGAGGGGGTGATTACTATGGCTACACCTTC.